What follows are 28 T cell receptor beta chains derived from one specimen sequenced in a study of blood T cell repertoires in COVID-19. The repertoire was sequenced with immunoSEQ multiplex PCR; TCRdb's copy has only in-frame clones and lacks some. The table lists about 260,000 clones, around 92% of them singletons. Sequencing was performed on peripheral blood. The source of these receptors is a person aged 18 to 30 with COVID-19, enrolled during active disease.

The V gene is TRBV28, the J gene TRBJ1-4, with TRBD1 identical over 10 bases. The CDR3 totals 17 residues. CDR1 and CDR2 (germline): MDHEN, SYDVKM. V shed 4 bases and J 0 bases; nucleotides not matched to a gene: 5. The DNA for the CDR3 is TGTGCCAGCAGTTCGGGACAGGGGACCCCAACTAATGAAAAACTGTTTTTT. Translation: CASSSGQGTPTNEKLFF. Combining the CDR3 with reference TRBV28 and TRBJ1-4 gives the whole variable domain DVKVTQSSRYLVKRTGEKVFLECVQDMDHENMFWYRQDPGLGLRLIYFSYDVKMKEKGDIPEGYSVSREKKERFSLILESASTNQTSMYLCASSSGQGTPTNEKLFFGSGTQLSVL.

This chain joins TRBV12-3 or TRBV12-4 and TRBJ1-1; D unclear. The CDR3 runs 13 residues. Trimming shortened V by 3 bases and J by 4 bases, and 9 bases separated the two germline ends. The CDR3 coding sequence is TGTGCCAGCAGTTTGAACCGGTTCACTGAAGCTTTCTTT. It specifies CASSLNRFTEAFF.

V and J are TRBV7-9 and TRBJ1-3, with D perhaps matching TRBD1 (5 bases). Between the trimmed V and J ends, which lost 4 bases and 3 bases, there was a span of 10 bases. CDR3 size: 14 residues. In germline, CDR1 is SEHNR, CDR2 FQNEAQ (reference sequence). The CDR3 reads CASSSGQGGNTIYF. The CDR3 nucleotides read TGTGCCAGCAGCTCCGGACAAGGTGGAAACACCATATATTTT.

This clone was observed a few times. The V and J genes are TRBV27 and TRBJ2-7; D gene unclear. V was pared by 2 bases and J by 0 bases, with 11 bases between. CDR3 length: 15 residues. Germline V gene lookup returns CDR1 MNHEY and CDR2 SMNVEV (reference sequence). CDR3 sequence: CASSLKSSFSYEQYF. DNA of the CDR3: TGTGCCAGCAGTTTAAAATCGAGTTTCTCCTACGAGCAGTACTTC.

V gene TRBV24-1 combines with J gene TRBJ2-2, with unresolved D. V lost 4 bases to trimming and J lost 1 base, with 9 bases between them. The CDR3 totals 15 residues. CDR1 KGHDR and CDR2 SFDVKD come from the germline V gene. Here the CDR3 DNA reads TGTGCCACCAGTGACAAGTACAGGAACACCGGGGAGCTGTTTTTT. This sequence encodes CATSDKYRNTGELFF.

The table lists this clone with a count of one. The chain is built from TRBV2 and TRBJ1-1, with a weak D call TRBD1 (5 bases). With 4 bases removed from V and 7 bases from J, the gap between germline ends came to 13 bases. CDR1 and CDR2 (germline): SNHLY, FYNNEI. The CDR3 is 13 residues long. The CDR3 sequence: CASSAGLDLEAFF. In DNA, the CDR3 is TGTGCCAGCAGTGCAGGGTTGGACCTTGAAGCTTTCTTT.

In this sample, this clone turned up once. The chain uses TRBV19 and TRBJ1-5, with a weak D call TRBD1 (5 bases). This CDR3 is built from 17 residues. The V and J ends lost 7 bases and 0 bases respectively, with 19 bases between them. Germline CDR1 is LNHDA and CDR2 is SQIVND (reference sequence). CDR3 coding DNA: TGTGCCAGTACCCCCACCGGGGGTTACTATAGCAATCAGCCCCAGCATTTT. Translation gives CASTPTGGYYSNQPQHF.

Here the CDR3 DNA reads TGTGCCACCAGTGAAGGAGGCACAGATACGCAGTATTTT. Translated: CATSEGGTDTQYF. The chain carries TRBV24-1 and TRBJ2-3; D gene uncertain. The CDR3 sequence is 13 residues long. Germline V gene sequence: CDR1 KGHDR, CDR2 SFDVKD. V lost 4 bases, J lost 1 base, and 5 bases lay in between.

The chain uses TRBV29-1 and TRBJ2-3, with TRBD1 as a possible D gene (5 bases). This CDR3 comprises 13 residues. Germline CDR1 reads SQVTM; CDR2 reads ANQGSEA. The ends were cut back, 7 bases at V and 6 bases at J, with 17 bases in the middle. This chain's CDR3 is CSAGQGMSDTQYF. The CDR3 DNA sequence: TGCAGCGCTGGTCAGGGTATGTCTGATACGCAGTATTTT.

V usage is TRBV6-5 and J usage is TRBJ1-3; tentative D call: TRBD1 (5 bases). Trimming pared 5 bases from V and 0 bases from J, leaving 8 bases between. The CDR3 has 14 amino acids. CDR1 is MNHEY and CDR2 is SVGAGI in the germline V gene. As DNA, the CDR3 is TGTGCCAGCAGTCCCGGGGGCTCTGGAAACACCATATATTTT. It yields the protein CASSPGGSGNTIYF.

This chain links TRBV29-1 with TRBJ1-1; D unresolved. V was trimmed by 5 bases and J by 1 base, leaving 23 bases between them. Looked up from germline, CDR1 is SQVTM and CDR2 is ANQGSEA. The CDR3 is 17 residues long. The CDR3, as DNA: TGCAGCGTTTGGCTGTTCCTAAATACAGAGCCGAACACTGAAGCTTTCTTT. Its translation: CSVWLFLNTEPNTEAFF. Combining the CDR3 with reference TRBV29-1 and TRBJ1-1 gives the whole variable domain SAVISQKPSRDICQRGTSLTIQCQVDSQVTMMFWYRQQPGQSLTLIATANQGSEATYESGFVIDKFPISRPNLTFSTLTVSNMSPEDSSIYLCSVWLFLNTEPNTEAFFGQGTRLTVV.

This clone was found once. The chain carries TRBV19 and TRBJ2-5, with 9 bases matching TRBD2. In germline, CDR1 is LNHDA, CDR2 SQIVND (reference sequence). The CDR3 has 13 residues. The junction had 1 base not matched to a gene; V was cut back by 6 bases and J by 2 bases. The CDR3 nucleotides are TGTGCCAGTAGGACTAGCGGTCAAGAGACCCAGTACTTC. Translated, it gives CASRTSGQETQYF.

The rearrangement joins TRBV5-5 to TRBJ2-7; D perhaps matches TRBD1 (5 bases). V was pared by 1 base and J by 5 bases, with 16 bases between. CDR1 and CDR2 from the germline V gene are SGHKS and YYEKEE (reference sequence). The CDR3 is made up of 15 amino acids. CDR3 sequence: CASSLSHAGIHEQYF. The CDR3 nucleotides read TGTGCCAGCAGCTTGTCGCATGCAGGGATCCACGAGCAGTACTTC.

This clone was seen only once. The genes are TRBV4-1 and TRBJ1-6; D is possibly TRBD1 (5 bases). Germline CDR1 and CDR2: MGHRA and YSYEKL. The CDR3 sequence is 17 residues long. The V end was cut by 4 bases, the J end by 3 bases, with 16 bases between. The CDR3 loop is CASSRGQSVFYNSPLHF. The CDR3 region has the DNA TGCGCCAGCAGCCGAGGACAATCCGTGTTCTATAATTCACCCCTCCACTTT.

The genes are TRBV6-2 or TRBV6-3 and TRBJ2-1; 8 bases are a match to TRBD2. V lost 0 bases, J lost 8 bases, and 12 bases stayed unmatched. Germline V gene lookup returns CDR1 MNHEY and CDR2 SVGEGT. This CDR3 spans 17 amino acids. Written as DNA, the CDR3 is TGTGCCAGCAGTTACTCTTTTTTGAGGGGACTAGATGATGAGCAGTTCTTC. It specifies CASSYSFLRGLDDEQFF.

The V gene is TRBV7-2, the J gene TRBJ2-7, with 9 bases identical to TRBD2. V shed 1 base, J shed 6 bases, and the junction held 1 base outside the gene matches. Germline V gene data show CDR1 as SGHTA and CDR2 as FQGNSA. The CDR3 length is 13 residues. The CDR3 reads CASSLEREAEQYF. CDR3 in DNA: TGTGCCAGCAGCTTAGAGCGGGAGGCCGAGCAGTACTTC.

The chain joins TRBV24-1 to TRBJ2-5, with 9 nucleotides matching TRBD1. Germline loops: CDR1 KGHDR, CDR2 SFDVKD. The CDR3 loop spans 16 amino acids. The V gene end was trimmed by 3 bases and the J gene end by 2 bases; junction bases not matched to a gene: 6. Here the CDR3 DNA reads TGTGCCACCAGTGATCCTCCGGACAGGGGACAAGAGACCCAGTACTTC. Translation: CATSDPPDRGQETQYF.

In this sample, this clone turned up a few times. CDR3 in amino acids: CAIRDSTNEKLFF. CDR3 coding DNA: TGTGCCATCAGGGACTCAACTAATGAAAAACTGTTTTTT. V is TRBV10-3 and J is TRBJ1-4; no clear D gene. Trimming removed 6 bases at V and 0 bases at J, with 5 bases between. The V gene's germline CDR1 is ENHRY and CDR2 SYGVKD. The CDR3 covers 13 residues.

In DNA form, the CDR3 reads TGCAGCGTTGAACGGGACTTTGATGGCTACACCTTC. It yields the protein CSVERDFDGYTF. V usage is TRBV29-1 and J usage is TRBJ1-2; D may be TRBD1 (5 bases). Germline CDR1 reads SQVTM; CDR2 reads ANQGSEA. With 2 bases removed from V and 6 bases from J, the gap between germline ends came to 10 bases. The CDR3 loop spans 12 amino acids.

This sequence joins TRBV5-4 and TRBJ2-5; TRBD2 agrees at 9 bases. The V segment lost 0 bases and the J segment 3 bases; nucleotides outside the gene matches: 6. Germline lookup yields CDR1 SGHNT and CDR2 YYREEE (reference sequence). The CDR3 consists of 16 residues. The CDR3 DNA follows: TGTGCCAGCAGCTTGGGTCGGTCTAGCGGGGAAGAGACCCAGTACTTC. Protein product: CASSLGRSSGEETQYF.

This chain connects TRBV5-1 to TRBJ2-7, with 8 bases matching TRBD2. The ends lost 4 bases at V and 4 bases at J; junction bases unmatched: 13. The germline CDR1 and CDR2 sequences are SGHRS and YFSETQ. This CDR3 contains 16 residues. The CDR3 loop reads CASSLLPGLASYEQYF. In DNA form, the CDR3 reads TGCGCCAGCAGCCTATTGCCCGGACTAGCCTCGTACGAGCAGTACTTC.

This clone was counted ten times or more. This chain joins TRBV6-5 and TRBJ1-2, with 11 bases identical to TRBD1. CDR3 length: 16 residues. Looked up from germline, CDR1 is MNHEY and CDR2 is SVGAGI. J gave up 5 bases and V 2 bases, and 7 bases lay outside the gene matches. As DNA, the CDR3 is TGTGCCAGCAGTTACCTTCGGACAGGGGGCGGTTATGGCTACACCTTC. Amino acids: CASSYLRTGGGYGYTF.

V usage is TRBV27 and J usage is TRBJ2-7, with D perhaps TRBD1 (6 bases). The CDR3 spans 13 residues. The V end was cut by 2 bases, the J end by 2 bases, with 7 bases between. Per germline, CDR1 MNHEY and CDR2 SMNVEV (reference sequence). Written as DNA, the CDR3 is TGTGCCAGCAGTTTAACAGGGCCCTACGAGCAGTACTTC. Translated, it gives CASSLTGPYEQYF.

The genes are TRBV19 and TRBJ2-7; 10 bases fit TRBD2. The V segment lost 4 bases and the J segment 4 bases; nucleotides outside the gene matches: 4. The CDR3 runs 14 residues. Germline values: CDR1 LNHDA, CDR2 SQIVND (reference sequence). The CDR3, as DNA: TGTGCCAGTAGTAGGTCTAGCGGGAGTTACGAGCAGTACTTC. This encodes CASSRSSGSYEQYF.

Turning to this clone: One end of the junction varies from germline; a read error may be responsible. The rearrangement joins TRBV25-1 to TRBJ2-5; 11 bases fit TRBD1. In germline, CDR1 is MGHDK, CDR2 SYGVNS. This CDR3 is built from 17 residues. The chain's CDR3 is CVSSDPPGQGGQETQYF. CDR3 nucleotide sequence: TGTGTCAGCAGTGATCCACCGGGACAGGGGGGGCAAGAGACCCAGTACTTC.

The chain uses TRBV21-1 and TRBJ2-7; TRBD2, the table's D call, lacks a check against the DNA. TRBV21-1 is termed a pseudogene. The CDR3 loop spans 15 amino acids. The CDR3 DNA reads TGTGCCAGCAGCAAAGGGGAGGCGAGCTCCTACGAGCAGTACTTC. It yields the protein CASSKGEASSYEQYF.

The chain is built from TRBV5-6 and TRBJ2-7; D gene uncertain. Germline V gene lookup returns CDR1 SGHDT and CDR2 YYEEEE. V lost 0 bases to trimming and J lost 6 bases, with 10 bases between them. CDR3 length equals 13 residues. The CDR3 DNA is TGTGCCAGCAGCTTGGCGCAGTTAGCCGAGCAGTACTTC. Translation gives CASSLAQLAEQYF.

This chain joins TRBV9 and TRBJ2-4; D unclear. V was pared by 3 bases and J by 6 bases, with 13 bases between. Germline CDR1 reads SGDLS; CDR2 reads YYNGEE. CDR3 length: 14 amino acids. Written as DNA, the CDR3 is TGTGCCAGCAGCGCCGCAACAGAGATAAACATTCAGTACTTC. This gives the protein CASSAATEINIQYF.